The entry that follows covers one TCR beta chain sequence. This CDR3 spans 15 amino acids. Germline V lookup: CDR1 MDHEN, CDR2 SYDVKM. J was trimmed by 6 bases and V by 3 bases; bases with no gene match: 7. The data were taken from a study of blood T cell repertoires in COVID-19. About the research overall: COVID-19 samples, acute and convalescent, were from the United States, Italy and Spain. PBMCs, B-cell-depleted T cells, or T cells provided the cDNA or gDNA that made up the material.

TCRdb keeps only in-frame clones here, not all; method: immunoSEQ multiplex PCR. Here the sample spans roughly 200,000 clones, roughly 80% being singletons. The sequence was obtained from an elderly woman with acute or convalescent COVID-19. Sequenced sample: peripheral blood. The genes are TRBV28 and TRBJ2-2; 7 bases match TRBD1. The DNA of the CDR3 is TGTGCCAGCAGTTTTAGACAGGGTAGGGCCGGGGAGCTGTTTTTT. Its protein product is CASSFRQGRAGELFF.